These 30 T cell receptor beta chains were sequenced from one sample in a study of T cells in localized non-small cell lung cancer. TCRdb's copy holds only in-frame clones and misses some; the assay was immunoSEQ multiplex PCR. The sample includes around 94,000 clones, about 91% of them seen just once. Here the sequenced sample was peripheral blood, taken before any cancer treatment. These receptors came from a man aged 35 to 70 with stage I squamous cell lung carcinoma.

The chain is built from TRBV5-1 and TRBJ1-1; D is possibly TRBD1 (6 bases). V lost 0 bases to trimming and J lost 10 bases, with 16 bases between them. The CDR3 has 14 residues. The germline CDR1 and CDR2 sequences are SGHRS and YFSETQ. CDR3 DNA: TGCGCCAGCAGCTTGGTGTCGGGGGGGCGCGTAGCTTTCTTT. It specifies CASSLVSGGRVAFF.

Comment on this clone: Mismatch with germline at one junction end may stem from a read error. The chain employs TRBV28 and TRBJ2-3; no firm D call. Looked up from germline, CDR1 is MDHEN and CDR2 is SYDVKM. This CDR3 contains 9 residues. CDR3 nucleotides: TGTGCCAGCGGGATAGTCATGGATTTT. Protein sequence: CASGIVMDF.

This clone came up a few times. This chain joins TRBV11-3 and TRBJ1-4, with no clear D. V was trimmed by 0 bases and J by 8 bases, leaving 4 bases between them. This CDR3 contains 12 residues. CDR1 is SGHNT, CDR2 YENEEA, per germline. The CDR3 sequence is CASSLDGEKLFF. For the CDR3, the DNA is TGTGCCAGCAGCTTAGATGGAGAAAAACTGTTTTTT.

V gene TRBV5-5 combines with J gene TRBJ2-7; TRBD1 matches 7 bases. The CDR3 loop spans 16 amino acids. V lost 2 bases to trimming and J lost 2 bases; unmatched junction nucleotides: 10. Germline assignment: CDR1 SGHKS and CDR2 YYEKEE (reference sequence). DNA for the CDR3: TGTGCCAGCAGCTTCTCGCGACCGGGACAGCCCTACGAGCAGTACTTC. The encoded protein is CASSFSRPGQPYEQYF.

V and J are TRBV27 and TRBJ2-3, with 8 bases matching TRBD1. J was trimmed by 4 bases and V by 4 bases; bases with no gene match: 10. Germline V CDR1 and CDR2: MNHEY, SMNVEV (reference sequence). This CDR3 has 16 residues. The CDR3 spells CASSSRGTGGADTQYF. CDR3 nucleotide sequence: TGTGCCAGCAGTTCCCGCGGGACAGGAGGTGCAGATACGCAGTATTTT.

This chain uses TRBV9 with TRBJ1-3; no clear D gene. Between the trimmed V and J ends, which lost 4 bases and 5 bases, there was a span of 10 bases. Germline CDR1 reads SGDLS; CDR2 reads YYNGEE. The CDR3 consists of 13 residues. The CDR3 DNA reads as TGTGCCAGCAGCTCTACCATAAGAAACACCATATATTTT. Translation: CASSSTIRNTIYF.

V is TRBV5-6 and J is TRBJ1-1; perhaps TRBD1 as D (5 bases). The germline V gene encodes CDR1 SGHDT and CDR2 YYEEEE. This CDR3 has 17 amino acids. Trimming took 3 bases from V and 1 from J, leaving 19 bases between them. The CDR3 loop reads CASSSPGPTLKNTEAFF. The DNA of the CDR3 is TGTGCCAGCAGCTCGCCGGGACCCACCTTGAAGAACACTGAAGCTTTCTTT.

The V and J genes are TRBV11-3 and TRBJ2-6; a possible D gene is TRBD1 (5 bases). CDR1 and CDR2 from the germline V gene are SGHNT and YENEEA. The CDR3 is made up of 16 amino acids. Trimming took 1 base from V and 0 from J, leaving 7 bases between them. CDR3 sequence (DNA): TGTGCCAGCAGCTTAGGGGGCGGCTCTGGGGCCAACGTCCTGACTTTC. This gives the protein CASSLGGGSGANVLTF.

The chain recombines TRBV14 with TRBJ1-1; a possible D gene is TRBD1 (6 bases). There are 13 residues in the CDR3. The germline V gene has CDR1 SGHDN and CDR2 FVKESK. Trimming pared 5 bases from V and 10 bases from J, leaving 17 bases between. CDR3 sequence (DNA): TGTGCCAGCAGCTTGACAGGAATTACGGGAGCTTTCTTT. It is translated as CASSLTGITGAFF. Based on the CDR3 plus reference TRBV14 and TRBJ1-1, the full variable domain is EAGVTQFPSHSVIEKGQTVTLRCDPISGHDNLYWYRRVMGKEIKFLLHFVKESKQDESGMPNNRFLAERTGGTYSTLKVQPAELEDSGVYFCASSLTGITGAFFGQGTRLTVV.

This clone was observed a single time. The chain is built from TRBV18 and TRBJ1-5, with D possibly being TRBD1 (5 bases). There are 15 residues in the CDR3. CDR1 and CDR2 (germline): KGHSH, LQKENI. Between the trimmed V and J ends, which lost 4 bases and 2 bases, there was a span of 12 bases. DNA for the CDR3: TGTGCCAGCTCACTACAAGACAGAGGCAATCAGCCCCAGCATTTT. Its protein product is CASSLQDRGNQPQHF.

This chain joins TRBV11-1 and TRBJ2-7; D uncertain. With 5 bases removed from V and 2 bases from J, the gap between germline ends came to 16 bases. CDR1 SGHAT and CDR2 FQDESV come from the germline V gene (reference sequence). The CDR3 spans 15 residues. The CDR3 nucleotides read TGTGCCAGCAGCGCCCGTCTCGGGCAGGCCTACGAGCAGTACTTC. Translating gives CASSARLGQAYEQYF.

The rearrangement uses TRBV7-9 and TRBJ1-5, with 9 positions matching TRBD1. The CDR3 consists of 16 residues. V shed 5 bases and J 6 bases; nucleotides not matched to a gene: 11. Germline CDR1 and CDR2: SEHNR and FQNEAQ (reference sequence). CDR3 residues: CASSVAWTGESQPQHF. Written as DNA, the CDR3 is TGTGCCAGCAGCGTTGCTTGGACAGGGGAAAGTCAGCCCCAGCATTTT. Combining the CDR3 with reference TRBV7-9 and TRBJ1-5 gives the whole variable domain DTGVSQNPRHKITKRGQNVTFRCDPISEHNRLYWYRQTLGQGPEFLTYFQNEAQLEKSRLLSDRFSAERPKGSFSTLEIQRTEQGDSAMYLCASSVAWTGESQPQHFGDGTRLSIL.

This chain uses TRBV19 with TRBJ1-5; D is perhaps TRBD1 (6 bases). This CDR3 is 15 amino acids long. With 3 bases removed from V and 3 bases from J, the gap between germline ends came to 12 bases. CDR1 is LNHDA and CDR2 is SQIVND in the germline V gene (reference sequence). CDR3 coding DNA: TGTGCCAGTAGTATCTATAGGGACAACAATCAGCCCCAGCATTTT. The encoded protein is CASSIYRDNNQPQHF.

CDR3 in amino acids: CASSFVNYGYTF. For the CDR3, the DNA is TGTGCCAGTAGTTTCGTCAACTATGGCTACACCTTC. The J gene is TRBJ1-2, the V gene TRBV19; no firm D call. In germline, CDR1 is LNHDA, CDR2 SQIVND (reference sequence). This CDR3 has 12 residues. V lost 5 bases, J lost 2 bases, and 6 bases lay in between.

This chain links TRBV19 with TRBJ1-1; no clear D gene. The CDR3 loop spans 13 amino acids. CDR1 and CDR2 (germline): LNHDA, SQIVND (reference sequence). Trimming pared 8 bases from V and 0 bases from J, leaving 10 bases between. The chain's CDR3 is CASSAGMNTEAFF. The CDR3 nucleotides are TGTGCCAGTTCAGCGGGCATGAACACTGAAGCTTTCTTT.

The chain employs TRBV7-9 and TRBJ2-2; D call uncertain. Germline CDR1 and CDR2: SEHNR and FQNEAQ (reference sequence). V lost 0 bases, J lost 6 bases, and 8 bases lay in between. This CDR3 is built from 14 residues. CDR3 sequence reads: CASSLASQSGELFF. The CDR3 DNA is TGTGCCAGCAGCTTAGCTTCCCAGTCCGGGGAGCTGTTTTTT. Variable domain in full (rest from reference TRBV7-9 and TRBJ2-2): DTGVSQNPRHKITKRGQNVTFRCDPISEHNRLYWYRQTLGQGPEFLTYFQNEAQLEKSRLLSDRFSAERPKGSFSTLEIQRTEQGDSAMYLCASSLASQSGELFFGEGSRLTVL.

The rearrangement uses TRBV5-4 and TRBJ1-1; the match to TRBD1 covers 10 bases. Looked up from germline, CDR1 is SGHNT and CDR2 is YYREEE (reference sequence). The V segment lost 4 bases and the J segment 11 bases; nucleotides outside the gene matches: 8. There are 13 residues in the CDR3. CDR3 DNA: TGTGCCAGCAGCCAGGACAGGGGGTGGGGCGCTTTCTTT. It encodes CASSQDRGWGAFF.

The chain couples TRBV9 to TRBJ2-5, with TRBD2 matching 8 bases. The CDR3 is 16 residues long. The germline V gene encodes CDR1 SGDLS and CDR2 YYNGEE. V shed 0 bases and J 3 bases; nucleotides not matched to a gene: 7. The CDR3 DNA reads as TGTGCCAGCAGCGTAGATGGCGGGGGGACGGAAGAGACCCAGTACTTC. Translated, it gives CASSVDGGGTEETQYF.

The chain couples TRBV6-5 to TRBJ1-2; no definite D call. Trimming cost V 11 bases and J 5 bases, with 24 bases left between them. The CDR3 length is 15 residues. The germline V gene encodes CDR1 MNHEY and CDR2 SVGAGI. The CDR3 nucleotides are TGTGCCTCCAAGGGTTTTGGCTCCGATAGATATGGCTACACCTTC. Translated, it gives CASKGFGSDRYGYTF.

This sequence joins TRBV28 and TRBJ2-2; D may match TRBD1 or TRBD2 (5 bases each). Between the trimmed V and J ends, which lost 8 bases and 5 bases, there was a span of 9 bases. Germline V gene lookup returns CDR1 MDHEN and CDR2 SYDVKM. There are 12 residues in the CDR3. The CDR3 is CASVGDTGELFF. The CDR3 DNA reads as TGTGCCAGCGTGGGGGATACCGGGGAGCTGTTTTTT.

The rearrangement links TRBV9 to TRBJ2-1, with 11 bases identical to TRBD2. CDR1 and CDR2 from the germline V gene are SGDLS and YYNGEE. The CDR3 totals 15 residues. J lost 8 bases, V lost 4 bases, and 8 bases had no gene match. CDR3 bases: TGTGCCAGCAGCCCAACTAGCGGGGGAATAGATGAGCAGTTCTTC. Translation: CASSPTSGGIDEQFF.

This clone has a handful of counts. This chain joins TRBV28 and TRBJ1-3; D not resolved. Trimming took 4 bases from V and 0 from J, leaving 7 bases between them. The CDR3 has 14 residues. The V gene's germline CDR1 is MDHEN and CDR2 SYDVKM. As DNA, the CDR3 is TGTGCCAGCAGTTCAAGCTCCTCTGGAAACACCATATATTTT. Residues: CASSSSSSGNTIYF.

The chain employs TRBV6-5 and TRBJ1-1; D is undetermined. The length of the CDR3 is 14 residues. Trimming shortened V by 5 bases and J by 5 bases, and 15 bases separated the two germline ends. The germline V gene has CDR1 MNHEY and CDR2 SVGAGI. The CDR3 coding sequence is TGTGCCAGCAGTCCGACGTGGGTCCGGACTGAAGCTTTCTTT. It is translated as CASSPTWVRTEAFF.

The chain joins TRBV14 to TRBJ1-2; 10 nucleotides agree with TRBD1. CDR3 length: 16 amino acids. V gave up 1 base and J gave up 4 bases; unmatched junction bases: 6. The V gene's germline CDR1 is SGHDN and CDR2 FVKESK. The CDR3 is CASSQGGGTGVYGYTF. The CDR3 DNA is TGTGCCAGCAGCCAAGGAGGTGGGACAGGGGTCTATGGCTACACCTTC.

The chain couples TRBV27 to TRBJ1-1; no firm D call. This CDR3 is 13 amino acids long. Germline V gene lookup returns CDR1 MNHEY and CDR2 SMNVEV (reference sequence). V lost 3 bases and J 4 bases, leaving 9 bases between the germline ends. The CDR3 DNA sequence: TGTGCCAGCAGTTTGGAGGGTGTCACTGAAGCTTTCTTT. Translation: CASSLEGVTEAFF.

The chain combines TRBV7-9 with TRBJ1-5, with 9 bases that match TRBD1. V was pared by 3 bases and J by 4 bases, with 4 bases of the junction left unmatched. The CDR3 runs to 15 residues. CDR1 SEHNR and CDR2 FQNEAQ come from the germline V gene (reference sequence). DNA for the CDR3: TGTGCCAGCAGCTTGGACAGGGGAGGTAATCAGCCCCAGCATTTT. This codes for CASSLDRGGNQPQHF.

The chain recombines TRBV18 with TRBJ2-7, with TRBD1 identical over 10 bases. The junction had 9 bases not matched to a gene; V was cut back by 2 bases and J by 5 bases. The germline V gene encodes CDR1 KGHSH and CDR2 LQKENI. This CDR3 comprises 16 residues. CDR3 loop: CASSPFGTGVLDEQYF. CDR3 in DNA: TGTGCCAGCTCACCATTTGGGACAGGGGTCCTCGACGAGCAGTACTTC.

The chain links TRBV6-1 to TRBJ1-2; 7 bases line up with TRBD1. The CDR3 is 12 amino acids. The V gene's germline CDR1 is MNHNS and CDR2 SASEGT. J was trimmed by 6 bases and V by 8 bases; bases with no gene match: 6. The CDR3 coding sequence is TGTGCCAGCGCACAGGGGTTCCATGGCTACACCTTC. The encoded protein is CASAQGFHGYTF.

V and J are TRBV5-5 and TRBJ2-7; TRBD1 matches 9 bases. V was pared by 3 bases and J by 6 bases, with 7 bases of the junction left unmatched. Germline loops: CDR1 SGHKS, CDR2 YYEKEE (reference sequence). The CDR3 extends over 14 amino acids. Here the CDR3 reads CASSSGTGRAEQYF. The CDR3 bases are TGTGCCAGCAGCTCTGGGACAGGGAGGGCCGAGCAGTACTTC.

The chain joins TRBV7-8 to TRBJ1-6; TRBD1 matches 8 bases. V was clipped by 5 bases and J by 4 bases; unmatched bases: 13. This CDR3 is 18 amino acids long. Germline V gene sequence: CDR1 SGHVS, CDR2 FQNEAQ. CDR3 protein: CASSERFSGGQYNSPLHF. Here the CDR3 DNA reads TGTGCCAGCAGCGAGAGATTTTCAGGGGGCCAATATAATTCACCCCTCCACTTT.